A single sample gave rise to the 12 T cell receptor beta chains below, sequenced in a study of beta chain features in type 1 diabetes (dated by TCRdb to the late 2010s). Library method: the immunoSEQ multiplex PCR assay. The entire amount of isolated RNA was reverse transcribed using the High Capacity cDNA Reverse Transcription Kit, so the sequenced TCRB transcripts were expressed ones. TCRdb stores this immuneACCESS table with in-frame sequences only. Part of the clones is absent; in the studies checked, under half of the shortfall reflects unresolved V genes, and no reason is known for the rest. This sample comprises around 200,000 clones, less than 15% of them detected only once. The ten largest clonotypes hold about 0.58% of the sample. Sequences were obtained from central memory CD4+ T cells from blood. Receptors were obtained from a woman aged 18-29 years in good health.

This clone was picked up a small number of times. DNA of the CDR3: TGCGCCAGCAGCCGGTCAAGGGCGGGACGCGGCTACGAGCAGTACTTC. This gives the protein CASSRSRAGRGYEQYF. The chain has TRBV4-1 and TRBJ2-7; a possible D gene is TRBD2 (6 bases). Between the trimmed V and J ends, which lost 4 bases and 3 bases, there was a span of 19 bases. The CDR3 totals 16 residues. Germline lookup yields CDR1 MGHRA and CDR2 YSYEKL.

This clone was observed a handful of times. The rearrangement uses TRBV30 and TRBJ2-3; no clear D gene. CDR3 length: 15 amino acids. CDR1 GTSNPN and CDR2 SVGIG come from the germline V gene (reference sequence). Trimming left V 4 bases short and J 1 base short, with 15 bases between. The CDR3 DNA reads TGTGCCTGGACCCGTAGCCCGTCACGCACAGATACGCAGTATTTT. Translating it yields CAWTRSPSRTDTQYF.

This clone was observed a handful of times. The chain is built from TRBV29-1 and TRBJ1-1; a weak D match, TRBD1 (5 bases). With 5 bases removed from V and 8 bases from J, the gap between germline ends came to 21 bases. CDR3 length: 14 residues. Germline V CDR1 and CDR2: SQVTM, ANQGSEA. The CDR3 loop is CSVPHPSGFGEAFF. DNA of the CDR3: TGCAGCGTTCCGCACCCGTCAGGGTTTGGAGAAGCTTTCTTT.

J is TRBJ2-2 and V is TRBV19, with D possibly matching TRBD1 (6 bases). Germline V CDR1 and CDR2: LNHDA, SQIVND (reference sequence). V was pared by 7 bases and J by 2 bases, with 14 bases between. CDR3 size: 15 residues. For the CDR3, the DNA is TGTGCCAGTATTTTAACAGGGCTAAACACCGGGGAGCTGTTTTTT. Amino acids: CASILTGLNTGELFF.

This clone was counted a few times. The chain combines TRBV5-1 with TRBJ2-1; 10 bases map to TRBD1. CDR1 SGHRS and CDR2 YFSETQ come from the germline V gene. This CDR3 has 15 residues. V dropped 4 bases and J dropped 8; count of bases not matched to a gene: 9. Here the CDR3 reads CASSPRGQGRDEQFF. The CDR3 DNA reads TGCGCCAGCAGCCCGCGGGGACAGGGGAGGGATGAGCAGTTCTTC.

V and J are TRBV4-2 and TRBJ2-5; 7 bases map to TRBD2. The CDR3 has 14 amino acids. Germline loops: CDR1 LGHNA, CDR2 YNFKEQ. V gave up 0 bases and J gave up 5 bases; unmatched junction bases: 3. Here the CDR3 reads CASSQDWGGETQYF. The CDR3 DNA reads TGTGCCAGCAGCCAAGATTGGGGGGGGGAGACCCAGTACTTC.

There are a few counts of this clone. The chain has TRBV9 and TRBJ2-1; 11 bases map to TRBD1. In germline, CDR1 is SGDLS, CDR2 YYNGEE. V was pared by 3 bases and J by 8 bases, with 4 bases of the junction left unmatched. The CDR3 is made up of 14 amino acids. The CDR3 coding sequence is TGTGCCAGCAGCGCCAGGACAGGGGGCGATGAGCAGTTCTTC. Translated: CASSARTGGDEQFF.

This chain links TRBV5-1 with TRBJ2-7; 14 bases map to TRBD2. Germline V gene data show CDR1 as SGHRS and CDR2 as YFSETQ. V lost 0 bases and J lost 6; bases outside the gene matches: 5. The CDR3 has 16 amino acids. CDR3 coding DNA: TGCGCCAGCAGCTTGGAAGGGACTAGCGGGAGTTCCGAGCAGTACTTC. It yields the protein CASSLEGTSGSSEQYF.

The gene calls are TRBV11-2 and TRBJ2-7; 9 nucleotides line up with TRBD2. The trim removed 6 bases at V and 4 bases at J, leaving 7 bases unmatched. The CDR3 covers 14 residues. Looked up from germline, CDR1 is SGHAT and CDR2 is FQNNGV. Here the CDR3 reads CASRTGTSTYEQYF. DNA of the CDR3: TGTGCCAGCAGAACCGGGACTAGCACATACGAGCAGTACTTC.

The J gene is TRBJ2-1, the V gene TRBV2; 13 bases line up with TRBD2. The germline V gene has CDR1 SNHLY and CDR2 FYNNEI. The V and J ends lost 3 bases and 12 bases, in that order; junction bases with no gene match: 8. The CDR3 sequence is 15 residues long. CDR3 protein: CASSDVGLAGTGQFF. CDR3 nucleotides: TGTGCCAGCAGTGATGTGGGACTAGCGGGAACGGGGCAGTTCTTC.

This clone was counted only a few times. This chain links TRBV5-4 with TRBJ1-5; D not resolved. CDR1 and CDR2 from the germline V gene are SGHNT and YYREEE (reference sequence). This CDR3 is 12 amino acids long. Trimming removed 1 base at V and 7 bases at J, with 6 bases between. The CDR3 spells CASSLSGQPQHF. The CDR3 DNA is TGTGCCAGCAGCTTGTCAGGCCAGCCCCAGCATTTT.

This clone was detected ten times or more. The DNA for the CDR3 is TGCGCCAGCAGCCAAGATCTGACAGGTCCATCCTACGAGCAGTACTTC. Translation gives CASSQDLTGPSYEQYF. The gene calls are TRBV4-3 and TRBJ2-7, with D possibly matching TRBD1 (6 bases). This CDR3 has 16 residues. V lost 0 bases and J lost 1, with 13 bases in between. CDR1 and CDR2 from the germline V gene are LGHNA and YSLEER.